The 17 T cell receptor beta chains below were found in one sample sequenced in a study of CXCR3-negative and CXCR3-positive naive CD8 T cells. TRB cDNA libraries were made by UMI-labeled 5' RACE. TCRdb reprocessed the 5' RACE reads; each CDR3 protein has one entry and no DNA is given. The sample totals fewer than 90,000 distinct CDR3 sequences. These receptors' targets are unknown. Study-level results: TRB CDR3s were more hydrophobic in CXCR3-positive than in CXCR3-negative naive cells.

The sample was naive CXCR3+ CD8+ T cells from blood. The subset here: CD45RO-CCR7+CD27+CD95- naive CD8+ T cells expressing CXCR3 (TNR3+). The origin of the receptors is a human donor in good health. Some clones in this sample may be carry-over from other donors' samples.

V gene TRBV7-9 combines with J gene TRBJ1-2. The length of the CDR3 is 15 residues. Germline CDR1 is SEHNR and CDR2 is FQNEAQ (reference sequence). CDR3 residues: CASSLAADFHYGYTF. The variable domain in full, with the rest retrieved from reference TRBV7-9 and TRBJ1-2, is DTGVSQNPRHKITKRGQNVTFRCDPISEHNRLYWYRQTLGQGPEFLTYFQNEAQLEKSRLLSDRFSAERPKGSFSTLEIQRTEQGDSAMYLCASSLAADFHYGYTFGSGTRLTVV.

This chain links TRBV12-3 or TRBV12-4 with TRBJ2-5; TCRdb gives TRBD1 as the D gene, but with no DNA this cannot be confirmed. This CDR3 region has 13 residues. The CDR3 loop is CASRRGAQETQYF.

This chain links TRBV28 with TRBJ2-1; TCRdb proposes TRBD2, but this gene call is untestable without DNA. The CDR3 covers 16 residues. Germline V gene data show CDR1 as MDHEN and CDR2 as SYDVKM. CDR3 amino acids: CASNPLLAGRHNEQFF. The full variable domain, in which reference TRBV28 and TRBJ2-1 provide the parts outside the CDR3, is DVKVTQSSRYLVKRTGEKVFLECVQDMDHENMFWYRQDPGLGLRLIYFSYDVKMKEKGDIPEGYSVSREKKERFSLILESASTNQTSMYLCASNPLLAGRHNEQFFGPGTRLTVL.

This chain uses TRBV7-8 with TRBJ2-3; as DNA is missing, the TRBD1 call by TCRdb cannot be tested. The germline gives CDR1 SGHVS, CDR2 FQNEAQ. The CDR3 consists of 16 residues. CDR3 amino acids: CASSPRTGEDADTQYF.

CDR3 residues: CAISDWTGGHEQYF. The genes are TRBV10-3 and TRBJ2-7; the D call from TCRdb, TRBD1, cannot be confirmed without DNA. CDR1 is ENHRY, CDR2 SYGVKD, per germline. The CDR3 extends over 14 amino acids.

The V call is TRBV4-2, the J call TRBJ2-1; checking the TCRdb D call of TRBD2 is not possible without DNA. From germline, CDR1 is LGHNA and CDR2 YNFKEQ. The CDR3 runs 15 residues. CDR3 amino acids: CASSQVSGGANEQFF.

CDR3 sequence reads: CSVLGTGGYNEQFF. The J gene is TRBJ2-1, the V gene TRBV29-1; TCRdb designates TRBD1, a call that cannot be tested without DNA. The length of the CDR3 is 14 residues. The germline gives CDR1 SQVTM, CDR2 ANQGSEA.

This chain connects TRBV2 to TRBJ2-1; TCRdb calls TRBD2, which cannot be checked without DNA. This CDR3 is built from 13 residues. Germline lookup yields CDR1 SNHLY and CDR2 FYNNEI. The CDR3 loop reads CAVKDYSYNEQFF.

The J gene is TRBJ2-7, the V gene TRBV4-1; TCRdb reports TRBD1, a call that lacks DNA to check it against. Germline-derived CDR1 and CDR2 are MGHRA and YSYEKL. This CDR3 has 16 residues. The CDR3 loop is CASSQVSGAGSYEQYF.

This chain connects TRBV3-1 to TRBJ2-3; as DNA is missing, the TRBD1 call by TCRdb cannot be tested. This CDR3 contains 16 residues. Germline CDR1 is LGHDT and CDR2 is YNNKEL (reference sequence). This chain's CDR3 is CASSQRWGHGGDTQYF.

The J gene is TRBJ2-3, the V gene TRBV4-1; the D call from TCRdb, TRBD1, cannot be confirmed without DNA. CDR3 length: 17 amino acids. The V gene's germline CDR1 is MGHRA and CDR2 YSYEKL. The CDR3 sequence is CAGSQDVGRGYTDTQYF.

This CDR3 is CSARRVGETGQYF. This chain connects TRBV20-1 to TRBJ2-4; TCRdb proposes TRBD1, but this gene call is untestable without DNA. Germline V gives CDR1 DFQATT, CDR2 SNEGSKA (reference sequence). The CDR3 loop spans 13 amino acids.

The chain links TRBV11-2 to TRBJ2-7; lacking DNA, the TRBD2 call made by TCRdb goes unchecked. Per germline, CDR1 SGHAT and CDR2 FQNNGV. This CDR3 has 15 amino acids. The CDR3 is CASSLYREGTYEQYF. Looking up the rest from reference TRBV11-2 and TRBJ2-7 gives the full variable domain: EAGVAQSPRYKIIEKRQSVAFWCNPISGHATLYWYQQILGQGPKLLIQFQNNGVVDDSQLPKDRFSAERLKGVDSTLKIQPAKLEDSAVYLCASSLYREGTYEQYFGPGTRLTVT.

The chain uses TRBV28 and TRBJ2-3. The CDR3 runs 12 residues. Looked up from germline, CDR1 is MDHEN and CDR2 is SYDVKM. CDR3 residues: CASSLGTDTQYF.

The chain joins TRBV12-3 or TRBV12-4 to TRBJ1-5; TCRdb selects TRBD1, and the lack of DNA leaves this call unchecked. This CDR3 has 14 residues. This CDR3 reads CASRGGGRSQPQHF.

This chain joins TRBV6-1 and TRBJ2-7; TCRdb reports TRBD2, a call that lacks DNA to check it against. There are 15 residues in the CDR3. The germline CDR1 and CDR2 sequences are MNHNS and SASEGT. The CDR3 loop reads CASSLWRGNTYEQYF.

This rearrangement joins TRBV29-1 to TRBJ2-3; there is no DNA to check the TCRdb D call of TRBD1. This CDR3 spans 15 amino acids. Germline V gives CDR1 SQVTM, CDR2 ANQGSEA. CDR3: CSVELGQGYTDTQYF.